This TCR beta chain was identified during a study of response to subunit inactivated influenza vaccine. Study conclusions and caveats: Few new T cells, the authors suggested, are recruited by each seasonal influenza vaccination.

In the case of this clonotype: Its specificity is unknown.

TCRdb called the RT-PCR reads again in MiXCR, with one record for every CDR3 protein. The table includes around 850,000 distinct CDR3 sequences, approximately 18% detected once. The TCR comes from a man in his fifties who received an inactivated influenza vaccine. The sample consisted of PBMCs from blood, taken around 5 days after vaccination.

CDR3 sequence reads: CASRPTGGHYNEQFF. The CDR3 coding sequence is TGTGCCAGCAGGCCTACCGGGGGGCACTACAATGAGCAGTTCTTC. The chain couples TRBV6-2 or TRBV6-3 to TRBJ2-1, with D perhaps matching TRBD2 (7 bases). The CDR3 covers 15 residues. Germline CDR1 reads MNHEY; CDR2 reads SVGEGT. Between the trimmed V and J ends, which lost 6 bases and 3 bases, there was a span of 15 bases.